This T cell receptor (beta chain) was documented in a study of blood T cell repertoires in COVID-19. As for the study in general: Italy, Spain and the United States were the sources of the convalescent and acute COVID-19 samples.

Sequencing used immunoSEQ multiplex PCR; TCRdb keeps in-frame clones, though not all of them. The sample shows about 150,000 clones, approximately 85% of them seen only once. Germline values: CDR1 SGHVS, CDR2 FQNEAQ. The J segment lost 4 bases and the V segment lost 5 bases, leaving 6 bases of the junction unmatched. CDR3 length: 14 amino acids. This clone was observed a single time. What was sequenced was peripheral blood. The chain combines TRBV7-8 with TRBJ1-2; 8 bases map to TRBD1. The origin of this receptor is a man aged 60-69 years with COVID-19, enrolled during active disease. Written as DNA, the CDR3 is TGTGCCAGCAGCCAGTGGGACAGGATCTATGGCTACACCTTC. This translates into CASSQWDRIYGYTF.